The 22 T cell receptor beta chains listed next were all sequenced from one sample in a study of CD8 T cells in ankylosing spondylitis. Findings of the study overall: Made up of fewer than ten highly homologous variants, a TCR beta motif appeared characteristic of ankylosing spondylitis blood.

Each CDR3 protein gets one entry after TCRdb re-called the 5' RACE reads with MiXCR. The sample has fewer than 500,000 distinct CDR3 sequences; 20% to 25% are singletons. No antigen is known for these receptors. Sequenced sample: blood, either unsorted or a sorted T cell fraction (not recorded which). These receptors were obtained from a male donor with ankylosing spondylitis.

This clonotype was seen a handful of times. This chain links TRBV20-1 with TRBJ2-7; D is perhaps TRBD1 (6 bases). This CDR3 comprises 12 residues. Germline assignment: CDR1 DFQATT and CDR2 SNEGSKA (reference sequence). V was clipped by 6 bases and J by 7 bases, with 16 bases between them. This CDR3 reads CSADRDTGEQYF. The CDR3 coding sequence is TGCAGTGCCGATCGGGACACCGGGGAGCAGTACTTC.

V is TRBV28 and J is TRBJ2-7, with D possibly TRBD2 on 6 matching bases. The CDR3 spans 16 residues. Germline V gene lookup returns CDR1 MDHEN and CDR2 SYDVKM. Trimming left V 6 bases short and J 3 bases short, with 21 bases between. The CDR3 is CASRNNLNGGYYEQYF. As DNA, the CDR3 is TGTGCCAGCAGGAATAACTTAAATGGAGGGTACTACGAGCAGTACTTC.

There are a few counts of this clonotype. This rearrangement joins TRBV28 to TRBJ2-2; no definite D call. V was pared by 6 bases and J by 4 bases, with 12 bases between. CDR3 length: 14 residues. CDR1 and CDR2 (germline): MDHEN, SYDVKM. The CDR3 bases are TGTGCCAGCAGATTCCCCCTCCCCACCGGGGAGCTGTTTTTT. It translates to CASRFPLPTGELFF.

The chain is built from TRBV6-6 and TRBJ1-5, with unresolved D. The germline V gene has CDR1 MNHNY and CDR2 SVGAGI (reference sequence). This CDR3 spans 13 amino acids. V lost 6 bases to trimming and J lost 0 bases, with 6 bases between them. CDR3 protein: CASSFLSNQPQHF. In DNA, the CDR3 is TGTGCCAGCAGCTTCCTTAGCAATCAGCCCCAGCATTTT.

The chain uses TRBV10-2 and TRBJ2-1; no firm D call. Germline CDR1 is WSHSY and CDR2 is SAAADI. The V gene lost 3 bases and the J gene lost 3 bases, with 9 bases spanning the gap. The CDR3 consists of 14 residues. CDR3 protein: CASSDNAVYNEQFF. CDR3 DNA: TGCGCCAGCAGTGACAACGCGGTCTACAATGAGCAGTTCTTC.

This clonotype was recorded a few times. The chain recombines TRBV10-3 with TRBJ1-5, with D uncertain. Germline-derived CDR1 and CDR2 are ENHRY and SYGVKD. This CDR3 contains 14 residues. Trimming removed 3 bases at V and 0 bases at J, with 6 bases between. The CDR3 bases are TGTGCCATCAGTGAAATAAATAGCAATCAGCCCCAGCATTTT. It is translated as CAISEINSNQPQHF.

This clonotype was counted a few times. This rearrangement joins TRBV20-1 to TRBJ2-7; no reliable D call. The CDR3 loop spans 16 amino acids. Trimming removed 0 bases at V and 2 bases at J, with 17 bases between. Per germline, CDR1 DFQATT and CDR2 SNEGSKA (reference sequence). The DNA of the CDR3 is TGCAGTGCTAGAGATTTGAAACGGTTCTTGGCCTACGAGCAGTACTTC. Translated, it gives CSARDLKRFLAYEQYF.

This clonotype has a count of ten or more. The chain recombines TRBV7-2 with TRBJ2-3; D might be TRBD1 (5 bases). CDR1 and CDR2 from the germline V gene are SGHTA and FQGNSA. Trimming took 5 bases from V and 4 from J, leaving 16 bases between them. CDR3 size: 15 residues. CDR3 sequence: CASSKGPGPPDTQYF. The CDR3 DNA reads TGTGCCAGCAGCAAAGGGCCAGGGCCCCCAGATACGCAGTATTTT.

V is TRBV6-2 or TRBV6-3 and J is TRBJ2-7; TRBD1 aligns across 7 bases. Trimming at V came to 0 bases and at J to 3 bases, leaving 23 bases not matched to a gene. Germline loops: CDR1 MNHEY, CDR2 SVGEGT. The CDR3 length is 21 residues. Here the CDR3 reads CASSYSAPPGGQLIYSYEQYF. The CDR3 DNA sequence: TGTGCCAGCAGTTACTCGGCCCCCCCTGGGGGACAGCTGATATACAGCTACGAGCAGTACTTC.

The gene calls are TRBV6-5 and TRBJ2-1; D uncertain. V lost 2 bases and J 4 bases, leaving 12 bases between the germline ends. CDR3 size: 15 residues. Germline CDR1 reads MNHEY; CDR2 reads SVGAGI. The CDR3 here is CASSYRLESYNEQFF. As DNA, the CDR3 is TGTGCCAGCAGTTACAGGCTAGAGAGTTACAATGAGCAGTTCTTC.

This clonotype was recorded at least ten times. V usage is TRBV5-1 and J usage is TRBJ1-6, with 7 bases that match TRBD1. CDR1 SGHRS and CDR2 YFSETQ come from the germline V gene. The CDR3 totals 17 residues. J gave up 7 bases and V 3 bases, and 13 bases lay outside the gene matches. CDR3 DNA: TGCGCCAGCAGCTACATCGCAGGGGGAACGGGGAATTCACCCCTCCACTTT. This encodes CASSYIAGGTGNSPLHF.

This clonotype was detected once. The CDR3 spells CASSQIPRTGPSGANVLTF. CDR3 nucleotide sequence: TGCGCCAGCAGCCAAATCCCCCGGACAGGGCCCTCTGGGGCCAACGTCCTGACTTTC. This chain connects TRBV4-1 to TRBJ2-6, with 8 bases lining up with TRBD1. Germline loops: CDR1 MGHRA, CDR2 YSYEKL. The V gene end was trimmed by 2 bases and the J gene end by 0 bases; junction bases not matched to a gene: 9. The CDR3 has 19 residues.

Only a few counts were recorded for this clonotype. V and J are TRBV6-2 or TRBV6-3 and TRBJ1-5; D ambiguous. Trimming shortened V by 4 bases and J by 6 bases, and 13 bases separated the two germline ends. The V gene's germline CDR1 is MNHEY and CDR2 SVGEGT. The CDR3 has 14 residues. CDR3: CASSFGGPSQPQHF. The CDR3 coding sequence is TGTGCCAGCAGTTTCGGCGGGCCGAGTCAGCCCCAGCATTTT.

The chain links TRBV15 to TRBJ2-5; 11 nucleotides agree with TRBD2. The germline V gene encodes CDR1 LNHNV and CDR2 YYDKDF (reference sequence). The CDR3 contains 14 residues. After removal of 6 bases from V and 4 bases from J, the junction contained 4 bases not matched to a gene. The CDR3 DNA reads TGTGCCACCAGTCGTGGACTAGCGGGAGAGACCCAGTACTTC. Encoded protein: CATSRGLAGETQYF.

The chain carries TRBV12-3 or TRBV12-4 and TRBJ1-1; 9 bases align to TRBD1. The CDR3 contains 17 residues. After removal of 5 bases from V and 0 bases from J, the junction contained 10 bases not matched to a gene. In nucleotides, the CDR3 is TGTGCCAGCAGTGCTCCCGCCGGGACAGGGATGAACACTGAAGCTTTCTTT. The encoded protein is CASSAPAGTGMNTEAFF.

This clonotype was seen a few times. The chain has TRBV19 and TRBJ1-2; D ambiguous. The CDR3 totals 12 residues. Looked up from germline, CDR1 is LNHDA and CDR2 is SQIVND (reference sequence). The V end lost 3 bases, the J end lost 4 bases, and 6 bases lay between the germline ends. CDR3 nucleotides: TGTGCCAGTAGTATGCAGAGCTATGGCTACACCTTC. This gives the protein CASSMQSYGYTF. The entire variable domain, with the rest obtained from reference TRBV19 and TRBJ1-2, is as follows: DGGITQSPKYLFRKEGQNVTLSCEQNLNHDAMYWYRQDPGQGLRLIYYSQIVNDFQKGDIAEGYSVSREKKESFPLTVTSAQKNPTAFYLCASSMQSYGYTFGSGTRLTVV.

The chain uses TRBV7-9 and TRBJ2-3, with TRBD2 identical over 9 bases. The V segment lost 3 bases and the J segment 2 bases; nucleotides outside the gene matches: 3. Germline lookup yields CDR1 SEHNR and CDR2 FQNEAQ (reference sequence). The CDR3 runs to 15 residues. The CDR3 spells CASSLTSGPTDTQYF. The CDR3 bases are TGTGCCAGCAGCTTGACTAGCGGACCCACAGATACGCAGTATTTT.

This clonotype has a handful of counts. This rearrangement joins TRBV7-2 to TRBJ2-5; no clear D. V gave up 4 bases and J gave up 3 bases, with 21 bases separating them. The CDR3 spans 17 residues. CDR1 is SGHTA and CDR2 is FQGNSA in the germline V gene. The CDR3, as DNA: TGTGCCAGCAGCTCCCCCCGGGCATTTACCCTGAAAGAGACCCAGTACTTC. Residues: CASSSPRAFTLKETQYF. The entire variable domain, with the rest obtained from reference TRBV7-2 and TRBJ2-5, is as follows: GAGVSQSPSNKVTEKGKDVELRCDPISGHTALYWYRQSLGQGLEFLIYFQGNSAPDKSGLPSDRFSAERTGGSVSTLTIQRTQQEDSAVYLCASSSPRAFTLKETQYFGPGTRLLVL.

This clonotype came up a few times. The chain links TRBV20-1 to TRBJ1-6; TRBD1 might be the D (5 bases). Germline CDR1 DFQATT, CDR2 SNEGSKA (reference sequence). The CDR3 extends over 16 amino acids. V gave up 6 bases and J gave up 8 bases, with 23 bases separating them. The CDR3 DNA reads as TGCAGTGCGAGTGGTGTAAGAGGGACCAACTATTCACCCCTCCACTTT. As protein: CSASGVRGTNYSPLHF.

There are a few counts of this clonotype. This chain joins TRBV7-9 and TRBJ1-1, with 8 positions matching TRBD1. Trimming cost V 1 base and J 10 bases; bases outside gene matches: 8. The CDR3 length is 14 residues. Germline V gene lookup returns CDR1 SEHNR and CDR2 FQNEAQ (reference sequence). The CDR3 loop reads CASSLGGQGLRAFF. Written as DNA, the CDR3 is TGTGCCAGCAGCTTAGGCGGACAGGGCCTCCGAGCTTTCTTT.

The chain recombines TRBV21-1 with TRBJ2-3; TRBD2 is the table's D call and was not checked against the DNA. TRBV21-1 is a pseudogene locus. The CDR3 length is 17 residues. The DNA of the CDR3 is TGTGCCAGCAGCAAAGGTATAGGGACCCTTAGCACAGATACGCAGTATTTT. This encodes CASSKGIGTLSTDTQYF.

This clonotype was seen a handful of times. The genes are TRBV20-1 and TRBJ2-1; possibly TRBD2 for D (6 bases). Germline V lookup: CDR1 DFQATT, CDR2 SNEGSKA (reference sequence). This CDR3 spans 14 amino acids. Trimming cost V 5 bases and J 5 bases, with 16 bases left between them. In DNA form, the CDR3 reads TGCAGTGCTGAAGGGACTTCCCACCACAATGAGCAGTTCTTC. Its translation: CSAEGTSHHNEQFF.